Listed below are T cell receptor beta chains from one sample, sequenced in a study of cytomegalovirus exposure and HLA in healthy donors. Produced via immunoSEQ multiplex PCR; TCRdb's table is partial and in-frame only. The repertoire includes approximately 150,000 clones, roughly 80% of them detected once, and around 2.5% sits in the top ten. Sequencing used PBMCs. The receptors here all came from a boy aged 2 to 10 in good health and CMV-seronegative. The CDR3 runs from the conserved cysteine through the conserved F or W. The D gene is left open where the match is weak. Not every row has a clone size; where given, it reads once, few, many or a size class.

cdr3_nt | cdr3_aa | d_call | j_call | clone_size | v_call
TGTGCCAGCAGCCGACAACTCAACGAGCAGTACTTC | CASSRQLNEQYF | - | TRBJ2-7 | - | TRBV5-4
TGCGCCAGCAGCCAGGCAGGAGGACTAGCGGCCAACAATGAGCAGTTCTTC | CASSQAGGLAANNEQFF | TRBD2 | TRBJ2-1 | - | TRBV4-3
TGTGCCAGCAGTGCCGGGACAGAAGCTTTCTTT | CASSAGTEAFF | - | TRBJ1-1 | - | TRBV9
TGCGCCAGCAGACTTACAACAGGGTCTTACGTTAATGAGCAGTTCTTC | CASRLTTGSYVNEQFF | - | TRBJ2-1 | - | TRBV10-2
TGTGCCAGCAGCCGGGCTCAGGGAATGTACACTGAAGCTTTCTTT | CASSRAQGMYTEAFF | - | TRBJ1-1 | - | TRBV7-9
TGTGCCAGCAGTTTGTACAACTCCTACAATGAGCAGTTCTTC | CASSLYNSYNEQFF | - | TRBJ2-1 | - | TRBV28
TGTGCCAGCAGCCGCACGGGGGGCTCGGAGACCCAGTACTTC | CASSRTGGSETQYF | - | TRBJ2-5 | - | TRBV7-3
TGTGCCAGCAGTTACTCCGCGGGGGAAGCTTTCTTT | CASSYSAGEAFF | - | TRBJ1-1 | - | TRBV6-6
TGCGCCAGCAGCTTGGACGGGCCGGGAGGTGTTATGGAGACCCAGTACTTC | CASSLDGPGGVMETQYF | TRBD2 | TRBJ2-5 | - | TRBV5-1
TGTGCCAGCAGTTTATACCGCGGGTGGCGCAATGAGCAGTTCTTC | CASSLYRGWRNEQFF | - | TRBJ2-1 | once | TRBV27
TGTGCCAGCAGTCGCCTTGGGACAGGGTCGAAGGAGACCCAGTACTTC | CASSRLGTGSKETQYF | TRBD1 | TRBJ2-5 | once | TRBV27
TGCAGCGCCAAAGACAGGGATTACGAGCAGTACTTC | CSAKDRDYEQYF | TRBD1 | TRBJ2-7 | once | TRBV29-1
TGTGCTTCACAGGGCGGTTCGACCGGGGAGCTGTTTTTT | CASQGGSTGELFF | - | TRBJ2-2 | once | TRBV5-4
TGTGCCAGCAGCCTGGCGGGGTTCCCAGAGGATACGCAGTATTTT | CASSLAGFPEDTQYF | - | TRBJ2-3 | - | TRBV11-2
TGTGCCAGCAGCTCTATTCTGGAGGATGAGCAGTTCTTC | CASSSILEDEQFF | - | TRBJ2-1 | - | TRBV7-9
TGTGCCAGCAGCCGGACGGGGGTGGTGAACACTGAAGCTTTCTTT | CASSRTGVVNTEAFF | - | TRBJ1-1 | - | TRBV7-9
TGTGCCAGCAGTGAAACAGGGCGCACTGAAGCTTTCTTT | CASSETGRTEAFF | - | TRBJ1-1 | - | TRBV6-1
TGCGCCAGCGGGACCTGGACTAGCGGGAGATTATACGAGCAGTACTTC | CASGTWTSGRLYEQYF | TRBD2 | TRBJ2-7 | - | TRBV5-1
TGTGCCAGCAGCTTGGAATACAGGGCGATTTGGGGTTCACCCCTCCACTTT | CASSLEYRAIWGSPLHF | - | TRBJ1-6 | - | TRBV5-5
TGTGCCACCACCACCGGTTATATCGGGGGAGAAGCGAACACCGGGGAGCTGTTTTTT | CATTTGYIGGEANTGELFF | - | TRBJ2-2 | - | TRBV15